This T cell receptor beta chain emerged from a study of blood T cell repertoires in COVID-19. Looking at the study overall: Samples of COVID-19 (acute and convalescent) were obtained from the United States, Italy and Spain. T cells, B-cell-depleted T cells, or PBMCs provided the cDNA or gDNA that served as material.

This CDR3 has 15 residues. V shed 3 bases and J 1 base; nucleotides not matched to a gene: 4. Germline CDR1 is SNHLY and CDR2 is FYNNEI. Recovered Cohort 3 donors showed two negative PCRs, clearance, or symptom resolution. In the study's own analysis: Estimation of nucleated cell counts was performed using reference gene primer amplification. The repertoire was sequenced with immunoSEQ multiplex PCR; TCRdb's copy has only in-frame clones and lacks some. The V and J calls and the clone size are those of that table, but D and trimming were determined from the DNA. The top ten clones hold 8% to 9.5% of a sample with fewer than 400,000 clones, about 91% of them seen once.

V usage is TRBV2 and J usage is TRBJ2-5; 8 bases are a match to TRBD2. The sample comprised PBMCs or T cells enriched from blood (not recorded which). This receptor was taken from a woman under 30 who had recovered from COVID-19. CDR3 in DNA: TGTGCCAGCAGTGACGCTAGCGGGTCCCAAGAGACCCAGTACTTC. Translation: CASSDASGSQETQYF.